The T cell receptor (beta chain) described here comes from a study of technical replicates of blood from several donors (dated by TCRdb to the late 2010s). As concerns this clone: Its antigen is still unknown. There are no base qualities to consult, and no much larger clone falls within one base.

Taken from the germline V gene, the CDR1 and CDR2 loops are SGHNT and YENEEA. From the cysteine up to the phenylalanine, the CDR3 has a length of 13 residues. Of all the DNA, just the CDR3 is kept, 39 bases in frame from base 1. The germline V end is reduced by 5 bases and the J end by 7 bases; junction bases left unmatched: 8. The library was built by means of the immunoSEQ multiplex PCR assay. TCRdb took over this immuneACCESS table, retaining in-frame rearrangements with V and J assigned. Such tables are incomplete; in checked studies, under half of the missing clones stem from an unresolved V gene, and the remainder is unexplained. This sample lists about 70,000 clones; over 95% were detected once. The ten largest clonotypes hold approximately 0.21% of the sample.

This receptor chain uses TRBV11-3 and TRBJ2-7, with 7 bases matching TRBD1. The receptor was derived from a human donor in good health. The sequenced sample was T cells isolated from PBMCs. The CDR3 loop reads CASSRTGTGEQYF. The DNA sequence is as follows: TGTGCCAGCAGCCGGACAGGAACCGGGGAGCAGTACTTC.